This T cell receptor (beta chain) was documented in a study of read filtering for tumor transcriptome and immune sequencing. Overall study context: 8 or 9 patients were R-ISS I, approximately 15 were R-ISS II, 6 or 7 were R-ISS III. Study results and caveats: Single-read clonotypes: about 83% of IR-seq clonotypes (around 3.4% of reads), 74.6% of RNA-seq clonotypes (roughly 49% of reads).

The table lists this clonotype with many counts. Its antigen is unidentified. This library used about 400 ng RNA and molecular barcoded adaptors spanning alpha/delta and beta/gamma chains. TCRdb redid the calling of the reads with MiXCR, one entry per CDR3 protein. Here the sample spans 100,000 to 150,000 distinct CDR3 sequences, under 15% being singletons. The germline CDR1 and CDR2 sequences are SEHNR and FQNEAQ (reference sequence). The CDR3 runs 13 residues. Trimming took 6 bases from V and 1 from J, leaving 8 bases between them. Sequenced material: a population of CD138-negative cells sorted from bone marrow. The receptor was derived from a donor older than 35 with multiple myeloma. The chain is built from TRBV7-9 and TRBJ2-3; D is undetermined. In DNA form, the CDR3 reads TGTGCCAGCAGGCCTGGGGGCACAGATACGCAGTATTTT. This gives the protein CASRPGGTDTQYF.